Sequencing of this T cell receptor beta chain was carried out in a study of blood T cell repertoires in COVID-19 (TCRdb year 2020). Regarding the study in general: Collaborator samples came from the United States, Italy and Spain and covered acute and convalescent phases of COVID-19. The material from the prospective study consisted of cDNA or gDNA derived from T cells, B-cell-depleted T cells, or PBMCs. Subjects who had been exposed to COVID-19, were actively infected with it, or had recovered from it provided the deeply sampled blood TCRbeta repertoires that made up the dataset. The repertoires were released in a freely available public database meant as a resource for research on the immune response to SARS-CoV-2. Samples came from the ongoing ImmuneRACE study (first 160 participants) plus 1,254 subjects from 6 global collaborators. Nearly every sample came with metadata listing a de-identified subject ID, COVID-19 status, age in years and sex. Where HLA class I and class II types were available, the types were taken from metadata supplied by the sample provider, not from assay-based typing. The investigation overall reported the following: How much clinical and demographic metadata was included differed by source and by participant, and the metadata was provided uncurated.

The immunoSEQ Assay, a bias-controlled multiplex PCR, was used to amplify TCRbeta CDR3 regions from genomic DNA. The paper's processing steps were these. The number of nucleated cells in each sample was estimated from the amplification of reference gene primers within the assay. Sequence reads were collapsed and filtered to measure the absolute abundance of every unique TCRbeta CDR3 rearrangement. For each sample, productive Simpson clonality was calculated by taking the square root of Simpson's diversity index across productive rearrangements. This is the immuneACCESS table as TCRdb keeps it, with only in-frame sequences that have V and J called. A part of the clones is gone; compared with another copy, unresolved V genes explain less than half, and the rest is unexplained. That table supplies the V and J calls and clone size; D and trimming were determined from the DNA. The sample profile shows 65,000 or so clones; over 70% of them were found once. The ten biggest clones cover about a tenth of the sample.

In Seattle, one collaborating source enrolled patients while the infection was active and tracked those patients longitudinally over the course of disease. The collaborating institutions used their own protocols to collect whole blood in K2EDTA tubes. Collaborator samples were shipped for TCRbeta analysis as frozen whole blood, isolated PBMCs, or DNA extracted from either sample type. Reading the germline V gene gives CDR1 SGHNT and CDR2 YENEEA. Including cysteine and phenylalanine, the CDR3 has 11 amino acids. Only the CDR3 DNA stays, 33 bases, in frame from base 1. The trim is 5 bases for V and 11 bases for J, with a gap of 12 bases between the germline ends. Remarks on this clone: What this receptor recognizes is not known. No base qualities exist here, and no much larger clone lies one base off it.

The clonotype was recovered from a man in his thirties or forties with COVID-19, enrolled during active disease. Sample: peripheral blood. This chain is built from TRBV11-3 and TRBJ1-1, and the D gene may be TRBD1, 5 bases matching. CDR3 reads: CASSRGTGAFF. Here is the DNA: TGTGCCAGCAGCCGGGGGACGGGGGCTTTCTTT.